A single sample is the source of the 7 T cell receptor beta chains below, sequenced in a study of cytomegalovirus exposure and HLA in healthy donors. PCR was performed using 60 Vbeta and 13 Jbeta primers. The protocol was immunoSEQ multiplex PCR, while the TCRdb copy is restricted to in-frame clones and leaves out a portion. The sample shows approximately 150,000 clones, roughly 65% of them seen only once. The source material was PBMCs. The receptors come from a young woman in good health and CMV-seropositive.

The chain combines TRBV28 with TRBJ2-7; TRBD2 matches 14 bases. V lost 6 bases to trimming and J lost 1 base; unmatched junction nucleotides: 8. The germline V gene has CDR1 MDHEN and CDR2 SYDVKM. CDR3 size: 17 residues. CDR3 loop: CASRPGTSGRRSYEQYF. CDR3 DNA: TGTGCCAGCAGACCCGGGACTAGCGGGAGAAGATCCTACGAGCAGTACTTC.

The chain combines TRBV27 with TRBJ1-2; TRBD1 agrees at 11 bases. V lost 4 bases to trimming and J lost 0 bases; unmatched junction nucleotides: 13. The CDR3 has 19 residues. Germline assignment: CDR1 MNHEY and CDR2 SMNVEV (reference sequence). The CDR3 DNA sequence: TGTGCCAGCAGTTCGTACGGATGGGGACAGGGGGAATCTAACTATGGCTACACCTTC. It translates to CASSSYGWGQGESNYGYTF.

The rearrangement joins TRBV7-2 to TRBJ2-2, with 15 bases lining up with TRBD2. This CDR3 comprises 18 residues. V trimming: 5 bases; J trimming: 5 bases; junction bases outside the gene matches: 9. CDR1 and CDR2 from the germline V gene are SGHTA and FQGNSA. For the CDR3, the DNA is TGTGCCAGCAGCCCACCGGGACTAGCGGGAGGTTCAACCGGGGAGCTGTTTTTT. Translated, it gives CASSPPGLAGGSTGELFF.

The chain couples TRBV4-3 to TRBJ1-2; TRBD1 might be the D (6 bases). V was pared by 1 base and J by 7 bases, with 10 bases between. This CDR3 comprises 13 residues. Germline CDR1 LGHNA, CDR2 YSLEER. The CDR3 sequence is CASSQAQGSGYTF. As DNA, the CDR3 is TGCGCCAGCAGCCAAGCACAGGGTTCTGGCTACACCTTC.

This CDR3 is CASSLIHRDTGELFF. CDR3 nucleotides: TGTGCCAGCAGCTTGATACACAGGGACACCGGGGAGCTGTTTTTT. The gene calls are TRBV5-6 and TRBJ2-2, with TRBD1 as a possible D gene (6 bases). Trimming removed 1 base at V and 3 bases at J, with 10 bases between. Germline lookup yields CDR1 SGHDT and CDR2 YYEEEE. CDR3 length: 15 amino acids.

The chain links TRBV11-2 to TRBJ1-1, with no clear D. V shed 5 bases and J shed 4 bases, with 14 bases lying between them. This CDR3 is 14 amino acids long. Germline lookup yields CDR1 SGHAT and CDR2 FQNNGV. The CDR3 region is CASSPSRGVTEAFF. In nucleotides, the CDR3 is TGTGCCAGCAGCCCTTCTCGAGGTGTCACTGAAGCTTTCTTT.

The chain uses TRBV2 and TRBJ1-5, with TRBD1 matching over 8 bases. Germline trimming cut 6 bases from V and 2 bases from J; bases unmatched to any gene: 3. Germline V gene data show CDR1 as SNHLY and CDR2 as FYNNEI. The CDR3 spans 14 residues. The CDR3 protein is CASRPGGGNQPQHF. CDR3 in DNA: TGTGCCAGCAGGCCAGGGGGCGGCAATCAGCCCCAGCATTTT.